This TCR beta chain was recorded in a study of read filtering for tumor transcriptome and immune sequencing. Whole-study context: Transcriptome libraries were built from DNase-treated RNA.

The study, taken as a whole, reports: IR-seq captured clonotypes deeper and more reliably than RNA-seq.

Molecular barcoded adaptors covering alpha/delta and beta/gamma chains were used on approximately 400 ng RNA. From the reads, TCRdb called clonotypes with MiXCR, one entry per CDR3 protein. The sample shows 40,000 or so distinct CDR3 sequences, roughly an eighth of them seen only once. This clonotype was counted ten times or more. Antigen unknown. The germline gives CDR1 SGHAT, CDR2 FQNNGV. CDR3 length: 14 amino acids. V was trimmed by 3 bases and J by 3 bases, leaving 11 bases between them. This sequence originates from a donor over 35 with multiple myeloma. This chain connects TRBV11-2 to TRBJ2-5, with TRBD2 as a possible D gene (6 bases). The specimen was a population of CD138-negative cells sorted from bone marrow. The CDR3 nucleotides read TGTGCCAGCAGCTTTTCTCGACTAGAAGAGACCCAGTACTTC. It codes for CASSFSRLEETQYF.